Below, 22 T cell receptor beta chains from the same sample are listed, as sequenced in a study of tumor-infiltrating lymphocytes in primary liver carcinoma (dated by TCRdb to the late 2010s). Without any cell sorting, total RNA and DNA were co-extracted from approximately 20-30 mg of bulk tissue using the AllPrep DNA/RNA mini kit. These reads were obtained on an Illumina HiSeq 2500. Starting from around 520 ng total RNA, TCRbeta-specific cDNA was produced by reverse transcription with a constant-region primer and ProtoScript II reverse transcriptase. The TCRbeta libraries were prepared through three rounds of nested multiplex PCR following a slightly modified ARM-PCR procedure. Each of the first two PCR rounds ran for approximately 9 cycles and used multiplex TRBV1-TRBV30 forward primers together with a Cbeta reverse primer. TCRdb ran its own pipeline on the public reads, namely fastp trimming at Q25 and MiXCR clone calling, and kept in-frame beta chains. Rows with one shared CDR3 protein collapse into an entry with the most common genes and DNA. Counted in this sample were around 100,000 distinct CDR3 sequences; approximately 70% of them appeared once. The biggest ten clones account for 9.5% to 15% of the sample.

The specimen was liver tumor tissue from sampling region 2. The cell subset or site label on this specimen signifies: tumor region T2, inferior pole. The receptors originated from a woman aged 55-70 years with primary liver carcinoma and hepatitis B virus infection.

To note about this clonotype: The CDR3 ends on some other residue instead of the conserved phenylalanine or tryptophan, so this is likely a read error. This chain uses TRBV11-2 with TRBJ2-3; the match to TRBD2 covers 7 bases. V was clipped by 10 bases and J by 5 bases; unmatched bases: 21. CDR1 SGHAT and CDR2 FQNNGV come from the germline V gene. This CDR3 comprises 17 residues. CDR3 DNA: TGTGCCAACAGTCCGAATCGCGGGAGCTGGTTAGGAGATACGCAGTATCTT. Encoded protein: CANSPNRGSWLGDTQYL.

The chain carries TRBV5-1 and TRBJ2-1, with no clear D. The V end was cut by 2 bases, the J end by 6 bases, with 15 bases between. Per the germline V gene, CDR1 is SGHRS and CDR2 is YFSETQ. This CDR3 region has 15 residues. As DNA, the CDR3 is TGCGCCAGCAGCTTTTTGGGTGCCAGTGGCAATGAGCAGTTCTTC. Translating it yields CASSFLGASGNEQFF.

The genes are TRBV11-2 and TRBJ2-3, with D possibly TRBD2 on 6 matching bases. Between the trimmed V and J ends, which lost 0 bases and 7 bases, there was a span of 17 bases. Germline loops: CDR1 SGHAT, CDR2 FQNNGV. CDR3 length equals 16 residues. The CDR3 DNA sequence: TGTGCCAGCAGCTTAGATGGGGCGGGAATCACGTATACGCAGTATTTT. Its protein is CASSLDGAGITYTQYF. The full variable domain, its missing parts supplied by reference TRBV11-2 and TRBJ2-3, is EAGVAQSPRYKIIEKRQSVAFWCNPISGHATLYWYQQILGQGPKLLIQFQNNGVVDDSQLPKDRFSAERLKGVDSTLKIQPAKLEDSAVYLCASSLDGAGITYTQYFGPGTRLTVL.

This clonotype showed up just a few times. The chain combines TRBV2 with TRBJ2-1; D gene unclear. The V and J ends lost 7 bases and 1 base respectively, with 11 bases between them. Germline CDR1 reads SNHLY; CDR2 reads FYNNEI. The CDR3 covers 14 residues. The CDR3: CASTLQCSYNEQFF. In nucleotides, the CDR3 is TGTGCCAGCACCCTACAGTGTTCCTACAATGAGCAGTTCTTC.

This clonotype was seen a few times. At one of its ends the junction is not consistent with the germline gene, which may arise from a read error. This sequence joins TRBV10-3 and TRBJ2-3; D unclear. The CDR3 is 11 residues long. The V gene's germline CDR1 is ENHRY and CDR2 SYGVKD. The CDR3 DNA reads TGTGCCATCAGGGGCACAGATACGCAGTACTTT. This codes for CAIRGTDTQYF.

This clonotype was observed at least ten times. The rearrangement joins TRBV5-1 to TRBJ1-5; a weak D match, TRBD1 (5 bases). CDR1 is SGHRS, CDR2 YFSETQ, per germline. Trimming stripped 0 bases from V and 5 bases from J, with 12 bases between. The CDR3 has 15 amino acids. The CDR3 nucleotides read TGCGCCAGCAGCTTGGAGGGGTATTCCGATCAGCCCCAGCATTTT. Its protein is CASSLEGYSDQPQHF.

This clonotype was observed many times. The rearrangement joins TRBV28 to TRBJ2-7; no reliable D call. Deletions cut 5 bases from V and 0 bases from J, with 11 bases between. Germline lookup yields CDR1 MDHEN and CDR2 SYDVKM. The CDR3 extends over 14 amino acids. The CDR3 spells CASSTWAGSYEQYF. The DNA of the CDR3 is TGTGCCAGCAGTACCTGGGCCGGCTCCTACGAGCAGTACTTC.

Note on this clonotype: No conserved phenylalanine or tryptophan ends this CDR3, so it is likely a read error. The V gene is TRBV29-1, the J gene TRBJ2-5; 7 bases match TRBD1. The CDR3 extends over 15 amino acids. Germline V lookup: CDR1 SQVTM, CDR2 ANQGSEA. CDR3 DNA: TGCAGCGCCTCGCGACAGGGCACCCTTGGTGAGATCCAGTACTAC. Its protein product is CSASRQGTLGEIQYY.

The chain uses TRBV2 and TRBJ2-2, with D possibly matching TRBD2 (6 bases). Germline V gene data show CDR1 as SNHLY and CDR2 as FYNNEI. CDR3 length: 16 amino acids. V was cut by 7 bases and J by 1 base, with 16 bases left in between. The CDR3 sequence: CASKVGLALNTGELFF. In DNA, the CDR3 is TGTGCCAGCAAAGTTGGGCTAGCGCTGAACACCGGGGAGCTGTTTTTT. The complete variable domain, with remaining parts taken from reference TRBV2 and TRBJ2-2, reads EPEVTQTPSHQVTQMGQEVILRCVPISNHLYFYWYRQILGQKVEFLVSFYNNEISEKSEIFDDQFSVERPDGSNFTLKIRSTKLEDSAMYFCASKVGLALNTGELFFGEGSRLTVL.

This clonotype was recorded many times. The chain links TRBV28 to TRBJ1-6; 8 bases line up with TRBD1. Germline CDR1 MDHEN, CDR2 SYDVKM. V shed 6 bases and J 7 bases; nucleotides not matched to a gene: 5. This CDR3 contains 14 residues. Here the CDR3 reads CASSSGQGNSPLHF. The CDR3 bases are TGTGCCAGCAGCTCAGGACAGGGAAATTCACCCCTCCACTTT.

About this clonotype itself: One end of the junction does not line up with germline, which may come from a read error. This chain joins TRBV5-6 and TRBJ1-1; 10 positions match TRBD1. Germline CDR1 reads SGHDT; CDR2 reads YYEEEE. The CDR3 contains 18 residues. The CDR3 nucleotides read TGTGCCGGCAGATACCGTAGGACAGGGGGGAATATGAACACTGTAGCTTTCTTT. Protein: CAGRYRRTGGNMNTVAFF.

For this clonotype: An end of the junction does not agree with germline; a read error may underlie this. The CDR3 protein is CASSFGGASYGLYF. The CDR3 nucleotides read TGCGCCAGCAGCTTTGGGGGAGCTAGTTACGGGCTGTACTTC. The chain recombines TRBV11-2 with TRBJ2-7; TRBD1 or TRBD2 may be the D gene (5 bases each). Germline V gives CDR1 SGHAT, CDR2 FQNNGV. This CDR3 is built from 14 residues.

Notes on this clonotype: Relative to the germline gene, one junction end is altered; a read error may explain this. The rearrangement links TRBV11-3 to TRBJ2-1; D uncertain. The CDR3 runs to 15 residues. Germline values: CDR1 SGHNT, CDR2 YENEEA. CDR3 sequence reads: CQQPPGDSNYDEQFF. DNA for the CDR3: TGCCAGCAGCCCCCCGGAGATTCCAATTACGATGAGCAGTTCTTC.

This clonotype was recorded only once. The gene calls are TRBV24-1 and TRBJ2-3; the D is unclear. V was cut by 4 bases and J by 3 bases, with 10 bases left in between. Germline CDR1 and CDR2: KGHDR and SFDVKD. The CDR3 consists of 14 residues. Here the CDR3 DNA reads TGTGCCACCAGTGACATCGGAACTACAGATACGCAGTATTTT. This sequence encodes CATSDIGTTDTQYF.

In regard to this clonotype: Just one base apart from a much larger clone, this may be a read error. This chain's CDR3 is CAIRGTSEQETQYF. CDR3 nucleotide sequence: TGTGCCATCAGAGGGACTAGCGAACAAGAGACCCAGTACTTC. The genes are TRBV10-3 and TRBJ2-5; the match to TRBD2 covers 10 bases. V shed 6 bases, J shed 2 bases, and the junction held 3 bases outside the gene matches. CDR1 ENHRY and CDR2 SYGVKD come from the germline V gene. The CDR3 loop spans 14 amino acids.

The J gene is TRBJ2-2, the V gene TRBV28; a weak D match, TRBD1 (6 bases). The V end was cut by 6 bases, the J end by 2 bases, with 10 bases between. Per germline, CDR1 MDHEN and CDR2 SYDVKM. The CDR3 contains 14 residues. CDR3 region: CASRRGINTGELFF. The CDR3 DNA follows: TGTGCCAGCAGAAGGGGGATCAACACCGGGGAGCTGTTTTTT.

This clonotype has a handful of counts. The chain has TRBV6-1 and TRBJ2-3; D is unclear. This CDR3 comprises 12 residues. The germline V gene encodes CDR1 MNHNS and CDR2 SASEGT. Trimming took 6 bases from V and 2 from J, leaving 6 bases between them. CDR3 in DNA: TGTGCCAGCAGGGCAGACACAGATACGCAGTATTTT. Translation: CASRADTDTQYF.

This clonotype was found once. A much larger clone lies one base from this, so it may be a read error. This sequence joins TRBV28 and TRBJ1-5; D not certain. Germline-derived CDR1 and CDR2 are MDHEN and SYDVKM. The CDR3 length is 14 residues. CDR3: CASSFRPSNHPQHF. The DNA for the CDR3 is TGTGCCAGCAGTTTTCGACCTAGCAATCATCCCCAGCATTTT.

This clonotype appeared many times. The CDR3: CASSLSSGANVLTF. The CDR3 DNA reads as TGTGCCAGCAGCTTGAGCTCTGGGGCCAACGTCCTGACTTTC. The chain carries TRBV5-6 and TRBJ2-6; D unresolved. Germline loops: CDR1 SGHDT, CDR2 YYEEEE. The V gene lost 1 base and the J gene lost 0 bases, with 2 bases spanning the gap. The CDR3 loop spans 14 amino acids.

This clonotype was counted between two and nine times. At one of its ends the junction is not consistent with the germline gene, which may arise from a read error. The chain uses TRBV11-2 and TRBJ2-3; 8 bases map to TRBD1. CDR3 length: 16 amino acids. CDR1 is SGHAT and CDR2 is FQNNGV in the germline V gene. CDR3 bases: TGTGCCAGCAGCCGTACAGGGGGGAGTAGCCCAGATTCGCAGTATTTT. Its translation: CASSRTGGSSPDSQYF.

This chain's CDR3 is CAWTKAVNQPQHF. The CDR3 DNA is TGTGCCTGGACGAAGGCAGTCAATCAGCCCCAGCATTTT. The rearrangement joins TRBV30 to TRBJ1-5, with unresolved D. The V gene's germline CDR1 is GTSNPN and CDR2 SVGIG (reference sequence). Trimming took off 4 bases at V and 3 bases at J, with 10 bases between the two ends. The CDR3 is 13 amino acids.

The gene calls are TRBV6-1 and TRBJ1-2; tentative D call: TRBD1 (6 bases). Trimming took off 8 bases at V and 7 bases at J, with 29 bases between the two ends. This CDR3 is built from 17 residues. CDR1 MNHNS and CDR2 SASEGT come from the germline V gene. The DNA of the CDR3 is TGTGCCAGCTCCCCTGGACAGTATCAAGCGTTTGGGTGTGGCTACACCTTC. Amino acid sequence: CASSPGQYQAFGCGYTF.